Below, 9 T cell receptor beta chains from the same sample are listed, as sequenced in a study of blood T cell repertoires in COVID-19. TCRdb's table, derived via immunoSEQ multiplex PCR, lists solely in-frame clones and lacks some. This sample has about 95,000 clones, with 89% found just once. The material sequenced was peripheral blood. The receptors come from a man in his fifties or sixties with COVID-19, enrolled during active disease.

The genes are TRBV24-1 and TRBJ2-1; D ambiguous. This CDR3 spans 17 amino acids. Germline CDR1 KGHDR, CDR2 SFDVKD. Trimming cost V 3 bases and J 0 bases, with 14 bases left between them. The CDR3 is CATSDTATASSYNEQFF. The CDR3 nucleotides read TGTGCCACCAGTGATACCGCTACAGCCAGCTCCTACAATGAGCAGTTCTTC.

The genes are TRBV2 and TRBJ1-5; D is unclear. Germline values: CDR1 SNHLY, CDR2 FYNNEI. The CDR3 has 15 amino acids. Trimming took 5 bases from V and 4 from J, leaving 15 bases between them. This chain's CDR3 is CASSSEGGRNQPQHF. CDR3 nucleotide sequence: TGTGCCAGCAGTTCTGAGGGAGGGCGAAATCAGCCCCAGCATTTT.

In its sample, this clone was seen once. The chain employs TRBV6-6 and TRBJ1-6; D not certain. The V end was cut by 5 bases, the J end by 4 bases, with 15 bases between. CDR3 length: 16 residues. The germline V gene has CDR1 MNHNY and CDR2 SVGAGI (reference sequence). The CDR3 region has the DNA TGTGCCAGCAGTCGAGACCGGGAAGGATATAATTCACCCCTCCACTTT. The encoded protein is CASSRDREGYNSPLHF.

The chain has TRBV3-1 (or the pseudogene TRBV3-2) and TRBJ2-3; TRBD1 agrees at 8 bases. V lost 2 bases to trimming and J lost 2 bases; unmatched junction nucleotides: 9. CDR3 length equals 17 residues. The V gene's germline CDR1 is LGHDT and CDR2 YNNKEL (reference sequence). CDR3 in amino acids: CASSQPGTGDFTDTQYF. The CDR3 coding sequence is TGTGCCAGCAGCCAACCAGGGACAGGAGATTTCACAGATACGCAGTATTTT.

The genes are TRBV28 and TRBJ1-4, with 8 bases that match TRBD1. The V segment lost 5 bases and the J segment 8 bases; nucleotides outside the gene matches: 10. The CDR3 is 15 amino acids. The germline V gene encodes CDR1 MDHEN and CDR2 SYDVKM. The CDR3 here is CASSKPGGAEEKLFF. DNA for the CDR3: TGTGCCAGCAGTAAACCAGGGGGCGCGGAAGAAAAACTGTTTTTT.

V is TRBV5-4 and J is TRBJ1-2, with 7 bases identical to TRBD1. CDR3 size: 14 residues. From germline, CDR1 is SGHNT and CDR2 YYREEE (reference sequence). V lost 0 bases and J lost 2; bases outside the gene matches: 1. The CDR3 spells CASSLGDSNYGYTF. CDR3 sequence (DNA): TGTGCCAGCAGCTTGGGGGACAGCAACTATGGCTACACCTTC.

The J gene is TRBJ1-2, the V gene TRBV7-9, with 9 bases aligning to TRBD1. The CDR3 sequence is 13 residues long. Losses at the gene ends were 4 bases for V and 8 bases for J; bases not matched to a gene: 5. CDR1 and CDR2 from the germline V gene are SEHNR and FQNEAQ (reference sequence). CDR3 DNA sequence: TGTGCCAGCAGCTACCGGGACAGGGAGGGCTACACCTTC. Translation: CASSYRDREGYTF. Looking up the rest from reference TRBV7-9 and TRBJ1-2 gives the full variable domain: DTGVSQNPRHKITKRGQNVTFRCDPISEHNRLYWYRQTLGQGPEFLTYFQNEAQLEKSRLLSDRFSAERPKGSFSTLEIQRTEQGDSAMYLCASSYRDREGYTFGSGTRLTVV.

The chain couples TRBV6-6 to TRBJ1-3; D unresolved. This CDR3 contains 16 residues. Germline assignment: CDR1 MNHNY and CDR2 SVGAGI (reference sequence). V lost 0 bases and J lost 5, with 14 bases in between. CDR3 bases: TGTGCCAGCAGTTACTCGCTCTTCGACGGGAGAAACACCATATATTTT. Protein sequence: CASSYSLFDGRNTIYF.

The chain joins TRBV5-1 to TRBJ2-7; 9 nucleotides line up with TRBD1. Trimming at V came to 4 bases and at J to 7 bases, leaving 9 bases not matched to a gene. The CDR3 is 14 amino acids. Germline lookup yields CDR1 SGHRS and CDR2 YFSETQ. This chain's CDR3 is CASSPKQGAWEQYF. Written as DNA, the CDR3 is TGCGCCAGCAGCCCTAAACAGGGGGCGTGGGAGCAGTACTTC.